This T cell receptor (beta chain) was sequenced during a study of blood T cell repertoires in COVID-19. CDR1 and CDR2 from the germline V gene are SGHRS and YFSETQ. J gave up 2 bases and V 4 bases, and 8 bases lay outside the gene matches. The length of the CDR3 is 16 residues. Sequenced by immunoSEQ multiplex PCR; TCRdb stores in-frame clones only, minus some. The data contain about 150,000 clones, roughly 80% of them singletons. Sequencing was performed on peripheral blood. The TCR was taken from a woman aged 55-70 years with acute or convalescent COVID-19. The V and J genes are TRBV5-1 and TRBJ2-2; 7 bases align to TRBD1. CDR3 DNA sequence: TGCGCCAGCAGCCCGGTACAGGGGCTCAACACCGGGGAGCTGTTTTTT. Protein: CASSPVQGLNTGELFF.